The 10 T cell receptor beta chains listed next were all sequenced from one sample in a study of lymphopenia after photon versus proton radiotherapy. Generated by immunoSEQ multiplex PCR, the TCRdb table keeps only in-frame clones and is missing some. The sample contains 20,000 to 25,000 clones, 85% of which appear only once. This specimen was peripheral blood, taken from a patient treated with photon-based radiotherapy. The receptor set was obtained from a man between 60 and 70 years old with pancreatic cancer.

The rearrangement joins TRBV12-5 to TRBJ1-1; D is ambiguous. Germline V lookup: CDR1 LGHNT, CDR2 FRNRAP. This CDR3 is 12 amino acids long. Trimming cost V 3 bases and J 3 bases, with 5 bases left between them. CDR3 sequence reads: CASGLRYTEAFF. As DNA, the CDR3 is TGTGCTAGTGGTTTACGATACACTGAAGCTTTCTTT.

The chain joins TRBV7-6 to TRBJ1-1; D uncertain. The CDR3 runs to 15 residues. Deletions cut 1 base from V and 5 bases from J, with 14 bases between. Germline V gene sequence: CDR1 SGHVS, CDR2 FNYEAQ. CDR3 in DNA: TGTGCCAGCAGCTTAGACAGCTATATGGGGACTGAAGCTTTCTTT. It yields the protein CASSLDSYMGTEAFF.

The gene calls are TRBV7-9 and TRBJ1-1, with TRBD1 matching 9 bases. Germline CDR1 reads SEHNR; CDR2 reads FQNEAQ (reference sequence). This CDR3 is 17 amino acids long. The trim removed 5 bases at V and 1 base at J, leaving 11 bases unmatched. CDR3 sequence reads: CASSQTGGLSENTEAFF. The CDR3 DNA sequence: TGTGCCAGCAGCCAAACAGGGGGCCTTTCGGAGAACACTGAAGCTTTCTTT.

This chain uses TRBV10-3 with TRBJ2-1, with D unresolved. CDR3 length: 15 amino acids. From germline, CDR1 is ENHRY and CDR2 SYGVKD. Trimming removed 6 bases at V and 0 bases at J, with 12 bases between. CDR3 in amino acids: CAIRAHTSSYNEQFF. For the CDR3, the DNA is TGTGCCATCAGAGCTCACACCAGCTCCTACAATGAGCAGTTCTTC.

The rearrangement joins TRBV4-1 to TRBJ2-5, with 9 bases lining up with TRBD2. The CDR3 consists of 16 residues. Germline V gives CDR1 MGHRA, CDR2 YSYEKL. The ends lost 0 bases at V and 5 bases at J; junction bases unmatched: 7. The CDR3 DNA sequence: TGCGCCAGCAGCCAAGATCTTAGCGGGGGAGGGGAGACCCAGTACTTC. Its translation is CASSQDLSGGGETQYF.

The rearrangement uses TRBV6-1 and TRBJ1-2; 7 bases match TRBD1. The V gene's germline CDR1 is MNHNS and CDR2 SASEGT. The J segment lost 9 bases and the V segment lost 4 bases, leaving 8 bases of the junction unmatched. The CDR3 spans 13 residues. CDR3: CASSAEGQASYTF. In nucleotides, the CDR3 is TGTGCCAGCAGTGCTGAAGGACAGGCGAGCTACACCTTC.

The rearrangement links TRBV29-1 to TRBJ2-5; weak D call: TRBD2 (5 bases). Germline CDR1 reads SQVTM; CDR2 reads ANQGSEA. Between the trimmed V and J ends, which lost 4 bases and 5 bases, there was a span of 11 bases. This CDR3 region has 12 residues. DNA for the CDR3: TGCAGCGTTGTCTTAAGCGGTGAGACCCAGTACTTC. The encoded protein is CSVVLSGETQYF.

The chain links TRBV5-1 to TRBJ2-7, with D uncertain. This CDR3 comprises 13 residues. The V and J ends lost 7 bases and 2 bases respectively, with 13 bases between them. The germline CDR1 and CDR2 sequences are SGHRS and YFSETQ. As DNA, the CDR3 is TGCGCCAGCTCGGAGCCGGATACCTACGAGCAGTACTTC. Its protein is CASSEPDTYEQYF.

This chain joins TRBV9 and TRBJ1-3; perhaps TRBD1 as D (6 bases). Germline-derived CDR1 and CDR2 are SGDLS and YYNGEE. The CDR3 is made up of 14 amino acids. Trimming stripped 4 bases from V and 0 bases from J, with 8 bases between. The CDR3 coding sequence is TGTGCCAGCAGCCAAGGGGGCTCTGGAAACACCATATATTTT. It is translated as CASSQGGSGNTIYF.

The rearrangement joins TRBV7-9 to TRBJ1-4; 8 bases line up with TRBD1. Trimming cost V 3 bases and J 7 bases; bases outside gene matches: 7. The CDR3 covers 15 residues. Germline V lookup: CDR1 SEHNR, CDR2 FQNEAQ (reference sequence). In DNA, the CDR3 is TGTGCCAGCAGCTTGTCCAGGGGGCGCGGTGAAAAACTGTTTTTT. Protein: CASSLSRGRGEKLFF.